This T cell receptor (beta chain) was captured by sequencing in a study of Ad26.COV2.S vaccination and SARS-CoV-2 variants. Turning to this clone: Its target is not known.

Profiled with immunoSEQ multiplex PCR; TCRdb holds only in-frame clones, not every one. The sample yields roughly 100,000 clones, around 80% seen once. The J segment lost 4 bases and the V segment lost 5 bases, leaving 12 bases of the junction unmatched. This CDR3 is 16 amino acids long. CDR1 is SGHKS, CDR2 YYEKEE, per germline (reference sequence). Study-wide results and limits: Participants given vaccine showed non-spike TCR breadth similar to that of placebo recipients.

Source: peripheral blood, taken after recovery from COVID-19. The chain joins TRBV5-5 to TRBJ1-1; 9 positions agree with TRBD1. The sequence was collected from a human donor who had recovered from COVID-19. CDR3 sequence reads: CASSYLTGGFGTEAFF. DNA of the CDR3: TGTGCCAGCAGTTATCTTACAGGGGGCTTTGGCACTGAAGCTTTCTTT.